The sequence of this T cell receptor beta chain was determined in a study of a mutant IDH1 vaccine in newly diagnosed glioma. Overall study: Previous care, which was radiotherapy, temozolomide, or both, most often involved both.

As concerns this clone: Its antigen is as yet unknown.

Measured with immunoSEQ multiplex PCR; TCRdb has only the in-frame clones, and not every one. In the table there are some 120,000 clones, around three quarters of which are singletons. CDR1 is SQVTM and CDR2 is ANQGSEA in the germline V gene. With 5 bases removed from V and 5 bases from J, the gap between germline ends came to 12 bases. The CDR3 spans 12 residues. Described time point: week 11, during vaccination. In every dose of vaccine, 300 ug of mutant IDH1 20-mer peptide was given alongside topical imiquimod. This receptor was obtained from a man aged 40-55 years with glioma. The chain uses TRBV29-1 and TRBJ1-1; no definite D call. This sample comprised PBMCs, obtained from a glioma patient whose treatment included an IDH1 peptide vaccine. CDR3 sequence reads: CSVCPRWTEAFF. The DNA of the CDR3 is TGCAGCGTTTGCCCACGATGGACTGAAGCTTTCTTT.